A single sample gave rise to the 21 T cell receptor beta chains below, sequenced in a study of regulatory T cells in long-lasting Graves disease. TCR beta libraries were built with iRepertoire HTBI primers and Arm-PCR of CDR3 regions. One entry per CDR3 protein, called by TCRdb with MiXCR from the multiplex PCR reads. The sample consists of roughly 500,000 distinct CDR3 sequences, 20% to 25% of them appearing once. The time point denotes: persistent/refractory GD, antithyroid drugs over 5 years with positive TRAb. After RNA was extracted from PBMCs, the TCR library was made from it. This specimen consisted of peripheral blood mononuclear cells (PBMCs), obtained when the disease was refractory, from a patient treated with antithyroid drugs. These receptors all come from a female donor with Graves disease.

On this clonotype: This may stem from a read error, because a much larger clone lies one nucleotide away. The chain carries TRBV7-2 and TRBJ1-5; D uncertain. This CDR3 contains 14 residues. The germline V gene has CDR1 SGHTA and CDR2 FQGNSA. The CDR3 is CAGSLTPSNQPQHF. The CDR3 DNA reads as TGTGCCGGCAGCTTAACGCCTAGCAATCAGCCCCAGCATTTT.

As concerns this clonotype: This sequence may be a read error, since a much larger clone differs from it by one base. The chain recombines TRBV2 with TRBJ2-5; 10 nucleotides agree with TRBD1. Germline assignment: CDR1 SNHLY and CDR2 FYNNEI. The CDR3 totals 14 residues. CDR3 coding DNA: TGTGCCGGCAGTTCGACAGGGGGCGCGGAGACCCAGTACTTC. It codes for CAGSSTGGAETQYF.

The V and J genes are TRBV11-2 and TRBJ2-3; weak D call: TRBD2 (6 bases). The germline CDR1 and CDR2 sequences are SGHAT and FQNNGV. The CDR3 is 16 residues long. Trimming cost V 4 bases and J 2 bases, with 16 bases left between them. This chain's CDR3 is CASSWARDSVTDTQYF. The DNA of the CDR3 is TGTGCCAGCAGCTGGGCACGGGACTCTGTCACAGATACGCAGTATTTT.

The CDR3 DNA reads TGTGCCAGCAGTTTACCCGACACCTCTGGGGCCAACGTCCTGACTTTC. It translates to CASSLPDTSGANVLTF. The chain joins TRBV28 to TRBJ2-6; D unresolved. Germline V gene data show CDR1 as MDHEN and CDR2 as SYDVKM. This CDR3 region has 16 residues. Trimming stripped 2 bases from V and 0 bases from J, with 8 bases between.

This clonotype was seen repeatedly, ten times or more. The gene calls are TRBV28 and TRBJ1-1; no definite D call. V shed 8 bases and J shed 4 bases, with 20 bases lying between them. The V gene's germline CDR1 is MDHEN and CDR2 SYDVKM. This CDR3 has 15 amino acids. The CDR3 DNA follows: TGTGCCAGCTCAAGAGGACGGGCGCCGATCACTGAAGCTTTCTTT. This translates into CASSRGRAPITEAFF. The whole variable domain, filled in from reference TRBV28 and TRBJ1-1, reads DVKVTQSSRYLVKRTGEKVFLECVQDMDHENMFWYRQDPGLGLRLIYFSYDVKMKEKGDIPEGYSVSREKKERFSLILESASTNQTSMYLCASSRGRAPITEAFFGQGTRLTVV.

This clonotype was detected only a few times. This chain links TRBV6-1 with TRBJ2-7, with 12 bases identical to TRBD2. J lost 6 bases, V lost 6 bases, and 18 bases had no gene match. The CDR3 extends over 18 amino acids. The germline V gene has CDR1 MNHNS and CDR2 SASEGT. The CDR3 is CASSGGLAGFQLRGEQYF. CDR3 DNA: TGTGCCAGCAGCGGAGGACTAGCGGGATTCCAACTGCGCGGCGAGCAGTACTTC.

CDR3 nucleotide sequence: TGTGCCAGCTCAAGGGTGGGAAAGCCCGAGCAGTACTTC. It specifies CASSRVGKPEQYF. The chain combines TRBV5-4 with TRBJ2-7; D call uncertain. Germline values: CDR1 SGHNT, CDR2 YYREEE (reference sequence). This CDR3 is 13 amino acids long. V was shortened by 7 bases and J by 6 bases, with 17 bases between the two germline ends.

This clonotype has a count of ten or more. The chain combines TRBV28 with TRBJ2-7; 9 positions agree with TRBD2. This CDR3 comprises 16 residues. In germline, CDR1 is MDHEN, CDR2 SYDVKM. The V gene end was trimmed by 2 bases and the J gene end by 3 bases; junction bases not matched to a gene: 8. The CDR3 reads CASSLIKTSGSYEQYF. The CDR3 DNA follows: TGTGCCAGCAGTTTAATTAAGACTAGCGGAAGCTACGAGCAGTACTTC.

The rearrangement uses TRBV5-1 and TRBJ2-7; TRBD2 matches 12 bases. The germline CDR1 and CDR2 sequences are SGHRS and YFSETQ. The CDR3 sequence is 16 residues long. V trimming: 1 base; J trimming: 2 bases; junction bases outside the gene matches: 4. DNA of the CDR3: TGCGCCAGCAGCTTGATAGGACTAGCGGGGACCTACGAGCAGTACTTC. Translating it yields CASSLIGLAGTYEQYF. The full variable domain, rest sourced from reference TRBV5-1 and TRBJ2-7, is KAGVTQTPRYLIKTRGQQVTLSCSPISGHRSVSWYQQTPGQGLQFLFEYFSETQRNKGNFPGRFSGRQFSNSRSEMNVSTLELGDSALYLCASSLIGLAGTYEQYFGPGTRLTVT.

This clonotype was seen a few times. This chain uses TRBV6-1 with TRBJ1-1; no firm D call. The CDR3 is 14 residues long. V lost 6 bases and J 5 bases, leaving 16 bases between the germline ends. Germline V lookup: CDR1 MNHNS, CDR2 SASEGT. CDR3 amino acids: CASSPPLSGTEAFF. As DNA, the CDR3 is TGTGCCAGCAGCCCCCCGTTGAGCGGGACTGAAGCTTTCTTT.

The gene calls are TRBV12-3 or TRBV12-4 and TRBJ2-3, with 9 bases fitting TRBD1. The CDR3 covers 19 residues. J gave up 5 bases and V 10 bases, and 25 bases lay outside the gene matches. CDR3 nucleotide sequence: TGTGCCACCCAACTTTATCTCAGATCCGGGACAGGGTATGAAGATACGCAGTATTTT. Its protein is CATQLYLRSGTGYEDTQYF.

This clonotype was seen at least ten times. The chain uses TRBV6-5 and TRBJ1-2; D is uncertain. The germline V gene encodes CDR1 MNHEY and CDR2 SVGAGI. The length of the CDR3 is 15 residues. Trimming took 2 bases from V and 2 from J, leaving 12 bases between them. CDR3 in amino acids: CASSYGADRNYGYTF. CDR3 nucleotides: TGTGCCAGCAGTTACGGCGCAGACCGCAACTATGGCTACACCTTC.

The chain uses TRBV30 and TRBJ1-5; D is perhaps TRBD1 (5 bases). Germline V lookup: CDR1 GTSNPN, CDR2 SVGIG (reference sequence). The V end was cut by 3 bases, the J end by 7 bases, with 13 bases between. The CDR3 runs 13 residues. CDR3 sequence (DNA): TGTGCCTGGAGCTTTCAGGGTAAACAGCCCCAGCATTTT. This gives the protein CAWSFQGKQPQHF.

The chain combines TRBV19 with TRBJ1-2; D may be TRBD1 (5 bases). V was clipped by 11 bases and J by 6 bases, with 7 bases between them. Germline CDR1 LNHDA, CDR2 SQIVND (reference sequence). The CDR3 extends over 9 amino acids. The CDR3 spells CAWGNGYTF. The CDR3 nucleotides read TGTGCCTGGGGGAATGGCTACACCTTC.

This clonotype was found a few times. This chain connects TRBV28 to TRBJ2-5, with D maybe TRBD2 (5 bases). The CDR3 has 15 amino acids. The V and J ends lost 4 bases and 2 bases respectively, with 14 bases between them. Germline CDR1 MDHEN, CDR2 SYDVKM. The CDR3 DNA reads as TGTGCCAGCAGTTACGGGCGCGGGCAGCAAGAGACCCAGTACTTC. As protein: CASSYGRGQQETQYF.

The J gene is TRBJ1-5, the V gene TRBV19; D not certain. Germline CDR1 reads LNHDA; CDR2 reads SQIVND (reference sequence). V was shortened by 0 bases and J by 7 bases, with 7 bases between the two germline ends. CDR3 length equals 13 residues. For the CDR3, the DNA is TGTGCCAGTAGTATAGATTTGGTGCAGCCCCAGCATTTT. It yields the protein CASSIDLVQPQHF.

This clonotype was observed many times. A junction end diverges from the germline sequence, so it may reflect a read error. The V and J genes are TRBV19 and TRBJ1-5; tentatively, D is TRBD1 (6 bases). The CDR3 runs to 17 residues. Germline CDR1 is LNHDA and CDR2 is SQIVND (reference sequence). For the CDR3, the DNA is TGTGCCAGTACTATATATCATAGGGGGGGTCGAAATCAGCCCCAGCATTTT. Translation gives CASTIYHRGGRNQPQHF.

This clonotype has at least ten counts. The chain uses TRBV11-1 and TRBJ2-7; D is tentatively TRBD1 or TRBD2 (6 bases each). V was cut by 4 bases and J by 7 bases, with 14 bases left in between. CDR3 length: 13 amino acids. Germline lookup yields CDR1 SGHAT and CDR2 FQDESV (reference sequence). CDR3 coding DNA: TGTGCCAGCAGCTCGTACCGGGGGCGGGAGCAGTACTTC. This sequence encodes CASSSYRGREQYF.

Only a few counts were recorded for this clonotype. The gene calls are TRBV27 and TRBJ1-1; D unresolved. Trimming took off 5 bases at V and 3 bases at J, with 19 bases between the two ends. This CDR3 contains 16 residues. Germline V gene data show CDR1 as MNHEY and CDR2 as SMNVEV (reference sequence). The CDR3 is CASSIESRFEYTEAFF. The CDR3 coding sequence is TGTGCCAGCAGTATCGAGTCGAGGTTTGAGTACACTGAAGCTTTCTTT.

This clonotype was seen a handful of times. The chain combines TRBV27 with TRBJ1-1; D is uncertain. Germline V lookup: CDR1 MNHEY, CDR2 SMNVEV (reference sequence). Deletions cut 3 bases from V and 1 base from J, with 9 bases between. The CDR3 is 14 amino acids. CDR3 sequence reads: CASSFATSNTEAFF. The CDR3 DNA reads as TGTGCCAGCAGTTTTGCGACGTCGAACACTGAAGCTTTCTTT.

The V gene is TRBV24-1, the J gene TRBJ2-1; weak D call: TRBD1 (6 bases). Germline V gives CDR1 KGHDR, CDR2 SFDVKD. This CDR3 has 14 amino acids. The ends were cut back, 5 bases at V and 6 bases at J, with 13 bases in the middle. For the CDR3, the DNA is TGTGCCACCAGTGTAACAGGGCAGGGCAATGAGCAGTTCTTC. This gives the protein CATSVTGQGNEQFF.